This T cell receptor (beta chain) was observed in a study of regulatory T cells in long-lasting Graves disease. This sample's time point: newly diagnosed GD, antithyroid drugs for less than 3 months. The TCR library was prepared using RNA isolated from PBMCs. This clonotype was seen at least ten times. HTBI primers from iRepertoire and Arm-PCR of CDR3 regions yielded the TCR beta libraries. A single record per CDR3 protein comes from TCRdb applying MiXCR to the multiplex PCR reads. Of about 460,000 distinct CDR3 sequences listed, about 14% are singletons. The same specimen was also included in a second study, on T cells in Graves' hyperthyroidism and ophthalmopathy.

The sequencing used peripheral blood mononuclear cells (PBMCs), collected at new diagnosis, from a patient treated with antithyroid drugs. The clonotype originates from a woman between 45 and 65 years old with Graves disease.

CDR3 DNA: TGTGCCAGCAGCTGGGCCCCACAGGGGAGCCATGGCTACACCTTC. The encoded protein is CASSWAPQGSHGYTF. V is TRBV7-8 and J is TRBJ1-2; 7 nucleotides agree with TRBD1. The length of the CDR3 is 15 residues. The germline gives CDR1 SGHVS, CDR2 FQNEAQ. Unmatched junction bases numbered 11, after V lost 4 bases and J lost 6 bases.